The clone carrying this TCR beta chain was seen many times. The antigen is undetermined. Duration under 3 months, a NOSPECS grade of at least 4, and a Clinical Activity Score of at least 3 characterized the ophthalmopathy patients. For the diagnoses, clinical symptoms, serum thyroxine and TRAb, thyroid ultrasound and orbital computed tomography were used. CDR1 SQVTM and CDR2 ANQGSEA come from the germline V gene. V lost 7 bases, J lost 5 bases, and 15 bases lay in between. The CDR3 consists of 12 residues. This record belongs to a study of T cells in Graves' hyperthyroidism and ophthalmopathy. RNA transcripts served as the template for amplifying TCR beta CDR3 regions. With the HTBI primer set, the TCR CDR3 went through a first round of RT-PCR. TCRdb re-analysed the multiplex PCR reads in MiXCR, keeping a single row per CDR3 protein. The sample has approximately 520,000 distinct CDR3 sequences, around 22% seen once.

Study-level findings and limits: For ophthalmopathy, model prediction preceded onset by a median about 6 months.

Material for sequencing was blood. The receptor comes from a woman in her 30s with Graves' ophthalmopathy. V usage is TRBV29-1 and J usage is TRBJ2-7; D might be TRBD2 (6 bases). The CDR3 spells CSAHVTSNEQYF. CDR3 sequence (DNA): TGCAGCGCCCATGTGACTAGTAACGAGCAGTACTTC.